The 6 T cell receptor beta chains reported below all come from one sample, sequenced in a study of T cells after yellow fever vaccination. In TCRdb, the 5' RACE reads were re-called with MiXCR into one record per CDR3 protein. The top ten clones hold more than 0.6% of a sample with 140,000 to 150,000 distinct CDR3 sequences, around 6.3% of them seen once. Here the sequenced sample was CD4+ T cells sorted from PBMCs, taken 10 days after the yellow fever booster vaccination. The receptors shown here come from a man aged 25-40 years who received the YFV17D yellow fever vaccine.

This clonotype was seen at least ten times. The CDR3 region is CASSRDRAGNTIYF. The CDR3 nucleotides read TGTGCCAGCAGCCGAGACAGGGCTGGAAACACCATATATTTT. The rearrangement joins TRBV7-2 to TRBJ1-3, with 7 bases aligning to TRBD1. Trimming removed 5 bases from V and 2 bases from J; junction bases left unmatched: 3. This CDR3 has 14 residues. Germline CDR1 reads SGHTA; CDR2 reads FQGNSA.

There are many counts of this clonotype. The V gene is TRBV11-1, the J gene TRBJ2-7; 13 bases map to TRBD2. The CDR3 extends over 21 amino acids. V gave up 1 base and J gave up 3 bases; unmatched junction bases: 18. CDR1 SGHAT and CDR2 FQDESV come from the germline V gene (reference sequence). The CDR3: CASSLVRLSATGLAGVYEQYF. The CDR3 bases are TGTGCCAGCAGCTTAGTTCGTCTGTCTGCCACAGGACTAGCGGGAGTCTACGAGCAGTACTTC.

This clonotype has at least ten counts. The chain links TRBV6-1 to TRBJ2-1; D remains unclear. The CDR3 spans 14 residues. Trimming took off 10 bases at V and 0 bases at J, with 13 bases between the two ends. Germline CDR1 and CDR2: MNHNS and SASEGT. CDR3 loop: CATGELGSYNEQFF. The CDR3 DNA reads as TGTGCCACCGGCGAACTGGGCTCCTACAATGAGCAGTTCTTC.

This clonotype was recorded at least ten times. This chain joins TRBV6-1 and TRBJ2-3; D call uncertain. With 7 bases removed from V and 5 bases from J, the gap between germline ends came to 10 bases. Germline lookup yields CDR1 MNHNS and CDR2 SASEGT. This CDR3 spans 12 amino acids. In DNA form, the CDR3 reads TGTGCCAGCAACATAAACCGAGATACGCAGTATTTT. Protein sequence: CASNINRDTQYF.

The CDR3 region is CASSEQGPLAGELFF. As DNA, the CDR3 is TGTGCCAGTAGTGAACAGGGGCCTTTGGCCGGGGAGCTGTTTTTT. This chain joins TRBV19 and TRBJ2-2; TRBD1 agrees at 7 bases. With 5 bases clipped from V and 6 bases from J, the junction kept 9 bases outside the gene matches. The CDR3 has 15 residues. Per the germline V gene, CDR1 is LNHDA and CDR2 is SQIVND (reference sequence). Supplemented by reference TRBV19 and TRBJ2-2, the full variable domain reads DGGITQSPKYLFRKEGQNVTLSCEQNLNHDAMYWYRQDPGQGLRLIYYSQIVNDFQKGDIAEGYSVSREKKESFPLTVTSAQKNPTAFYLCASSEQGPLAGELFFGEGSRLTVL.

Written as DNA, the CDR3 is TGTGCCAGCAGACAAGGGGGGCAGGAGCTGTTTTTT. Translating it yields CASRQGGQELFF. The V gene is TRBV7-2, the J gene TRBJ2-2; D may correspond to TRBD1 or TRBD2 (6 bases each). Germline values: CDR1 SGHTA, CDR2 FQGNSA. This CDR3 is built from 12 residues. V was clipped by 6 bases and J by 10 bases, with 12 bases between them.